These 26 T cell receptor beta chains originate from one sample sequenced in a study of blood T cells in healthy people across ages. Primers used in a second PCR of about 7 to 12 cycles were a sample-barcoded 5' primer and a J-beta primer mix. TCRdb re-called the 5' RACE reads through MiXCR, storing one row per CDR3 protein. The top ten hold 2.1% of the sample, which has over 1.5 million distinct CDR3 sequences, about 49% seen once. Sequencing used blood. These receptors were taken from a middle-aged woman in good health.

This clonotype came up many times. This chain joins TRBV7-9 and TRBJ2-1; 7 nucleotides line up with TRBD1. Germline CDR1 SEHNR, CDR2 FQNEAQ (reference sequence). V lost 6 bases and J lost 7; bases outside the gene matches: 6. This CDR3 contains 13 residues. The CDR3 coding sequence is TGTGCCAGCAGTCTGACAGGGACAAATGAGCAGTTCTTC. Protein product: CASSLTGTNEQFF.

The chain recombines TRBV20-1 with TRBJ2-1; TRBD1 might be the D (5 bases). CDR3 size: 16 residues. Germline CDR1 is DFQATT and CDR2 is SNEGSKA (reference sequence). Trimming left V 6 bases short and J 1 base short, with 19 bases between. CDR3 protein: CSATSPDSYSYNEQFF. The CDR3 nucleotides are TGCAGTGCAACCAGCCCCGACAGTTATTCCTACAATGAGCAGTTCTTC.

The rearrangement joins TRBV27 to TRBJ2-1, with D perhaps TRBD1 or TRBD2 (5 bases each). The CDR3 is 15 amino acids. Germline values: CDR1 MNHEY, CDR2 SMNVEV (reference sequence). Deletions cut 5 bases from V and 5 bases from J, with 16 bases between. CDR3 DNA sequence: TGTGCCAGCAGTGCCCACTTGGGACCGAACAATGAGCAGTTCTTC. Its translation: CASSAHLGPNNEQFF.

This rearrangement joins TRBV12-3 or TRBV12-4 to TRBJ2-5; unclear D gene. The CDR3 has 13 amino acids. V was pared by 8 bases and J by 1 base, with 11 bases between. DNA for the CDR3: TGTGCCAGCCTATCAACGTTCCAAGAGACCCAGTACTTC. Translation: CASLSTFQETQYF.

This chain joins TRBV3-1 and TRBJ2-1, with D perhaps TRBD1 (5 bases). The V and J ends lost 3 bases and 6 bases respectively, with 12 bases between them. Germline V gene lookup returns CDR1 LGHDT and CDR2 YNNKEL (reference sequence). This CDR3 is 14 amino acids long. The CDR3 sequence: CASSQGRASNEQFF. CDR3 in DNA: TGTGCCAGCAGCCAGGGCAGGGCAAGCAATGAGCAGTTCTTC.

For the CDR3, the DNA is TGTGCCAGCAGCCAAGCGGGACAGGGGGCCTCTGAGCAGTTCTTC. Translating it yields CASSQAGQGASEQFF. This rearrangement joins TRBV3-1 to TRBJ2-1; 12 nucleotides agree with TRBD1. The CDR3 has 15 amino acids. Germline V gives CDR1 LGHDT, CDR2 YNNKEL (reference sequence). V lost 1 base and J lost 9; bases outside the gene matches: 4.

This chain links TRBV6-5 with TRBJ1-2; unclear D gene. V lost 5 bases and J lost 7, with 14 bases in between. Germline loops: CDR1 MNHEY, CDR2 SVGAGI. This CDR3 region has 13 residues. The CDR3 spells CASSTMSVAGYTF. The CDR3, as DNA: TGTGCCAGCAGTACTATGTCGGTTGCTGGCTACACCTTC.

This chain links TRBV7-2 with TRBJ2-1; D remains ambiguous. The CDR3 is 15 residues long. V shed 2 bases and J shed 1 base, with 9 bases lying between them. Germline lookup yields CDR1 SGHTA and CDR2 FQGNSA. This chain's CDR3 is CASSLMMGSYNEQFF. The CDR3 DNA reads TGTGCCAGCAGCTTAATGATGGGGTCCTACAATGAGCAGTTCTTC.

The chain is built from TRBV12-1 and TRBJ2-1; the table assigns TRBD2, which was not confirmed against the DNA. TRBV12-1 is annotated as a pseudogene. The CDR3 is made up of 15 amino acids. DNA for the CDR3: TGTGCCAGCAGCTCCCTCCCGGGGGGGGTCTATGAGCAGTTCTTC. This encodes CASSSLPGGVYEQFF.

V and J are TRBV12-3 or TRBV12-4 and TRBJ1-2, with 10 nucleotides matching TRBD1. V shed 6 bases and J 5 bases; nucleotides not matched to a gene: 6. The CDR3 spans 14 residues. The CDR3 region is CASSRQGASYGYTF. CDR3 nucleotide sequence: TGTGCCAGCAGCAGACAGGGGGCCTCTTATGGCTACACCTTC.

This clonotype was counted between two and nine times. The CDR3 loop is CATTGVHYEQYF. Here the CDR3 DNA reads TGTGCCACGACAGGGGTCCACTACGAGCAGTACTTC. The chain joins TRBV6-5 to TRBJ2-7; 8 nucleotides agree with TRBD1. The germline V gene has CDR1 MNHEY and CDR2 SVGAGI. Trimming took 10 bases from V and 3 from J; bases not matched to a gene: 5. The CDR3 loop spans 12 amino acids.

The chain couples TRBV19 to TRBJ2-7; D call uncertain. V lost 1 base and J 3 bases, leaving 10 bases between the germline ends. Germline loops: CDR1 LNHDA, CDR2 SQIVND (reference sequence). The CDR3 extends over 14 amino acids. DNA of the CDR3: TGTGCCAGTAGTATAGGAGGCACCGTCTACGAGCAGTACTTC. Protein: CASSIGGTVYEQYF. The variable domain in full, with the rest retrieved from reference TRBV19 and TRBJ2-7, is DGGITQSPKYLFRKEGQNVTLSCEQNLNHDAMYWYRQDPGQGLRLIYYSQIVNDFQKGDIAEGYSVSREKKESFPLTVTSAQKNPTAFYLCASSIGGTVYEQYFGPGTRLTVT.

The chain uses TRBV20-1 and TRBJ2-1; 11 bases map to TRBD2. Germline assignment: CDR1 DFQATT and CDR2 SNEGSKA (reference sequence). This CDR3 is built from 14 residues. Trimming cost V 2 bases and J 9 bases; bases outside gene matches: 6. CDR3 sequence (DNA): TGCAGTGCTAGATTTAGCGGGGGGGCCTCTGAGCAGTTCTTC. Translated: CSARFSGGASEQFF.

Turning to this clonotype: The junction does not match germline at one end; this may be a read error. V is TRBV6-1 and J is TRBJ2-6; weak D call: TRBD1 (5 bases). In germline, CDR1 is MNHNS, CDR2 SASEGT. The CDR3 has 14 residues. The CDR3 loop reads CASVRQTGANVLTF. In nucleotides, the CDR3 is TGTGCCAGCGTTCGGCAAACTGGGGCCAATGTCCTGACTTTC.

This clonotype was counted a few times. CDR3 in amino acids: CASSQDLGQGAPRGTQYF. CDR3 in DNA: TGTGCCAGCAGCCAAGATCTGGGGCAGGGGGCACCACGTGGGACCCAGTACTTC. The chain links TRBV4-2 to TRBJ2-5; 8 bases align to TRBD1. The CDR3 is made up of 18 amino acids. Germline V gene lookup returns CDR1 LGHNA and CDR2 YNFKEQ. After removal of 0 bases from V and 7 bases from J, the junction contained 16 bases not matched to a gene.

V and J are TRBV21-1 and TRBJ1-1; TRBD1 reflects the table's D call only, with no check against the DNA. TRBV21-1 counts as a pseudogene. The CDR3 is 18 residues long. The CDR3 nucleotides are TGTGCCAGCAGCAAAGTTAGTTCCGTTCCGGGACAGAACACTGAAGCTTTCTTT. It translates to CASSKVSSVPGQNTEAFF.

The chain joins TRBV10-3 to TRBJ1-2; 7 bases map to TRBD1. This CDR3 region has 13 residues. The V and J ends lost 10 bases and 2 bases, in that order; junction bases with no gene match: 7. Germline V gene data show CDR1 as ENHRY and CDR2 as SYGVKD. DNA of the CDR3: TGTGCCAACCGGGACAGCTTAAACTATGGCTACACCTTC. This gives the protein CANRDSLNYGYTF.

In regard to this clonotype: This may be a read error: a much more frequent sequence differs by one nucleotide. This chain links TRBV27 with TRBJ2-7; 10 nucleotides match TRBD2. The CDR3 length is 15 residues. Losses at the gene ends were 2 bases for V and 12 bases for J; bases not matched to a gene: 13. The germline CDR1 and CDR2 sequences are MNHEY and SMNVEV (reference sequence). The CDR3 spells CASSLVAGGGETRYF. The CDR3 DNA follows: TGTGCCAGCAGTTTAGTAGCGGGGGGAGGCGAGACCCGGTACTTC.

The gene calls are TRBV7-2 and TRBJ2-1; TRBD2 is a possible D gene (5 bases). CDR3 length equals 15 residues. The germline V gene has CDR1 SGHTA and CDR2 FQGNSA. Trimming left V 7 bases short and J 1 base short, with 14 bases between. DNA for the CDR3: TGTGCCAGCAAACTAGGCCCGGTATCCTACAATGAGCAGTTCTTC. This translates into CASKLGPVSYNEQFF.

This clonotype turned up a few times. The V call is TRBV20-1, the J call TRBJ2-7, with unresolved D. Germline values: CDR1 DFQATT, CDR2 SNEGSKA (reference sequence). CDR3 length equals 10 residues. The V end was cut by 0 bases, the J end by 6 bases, with 3 bases between. The CDR3 sequence: CSARDFEQYF. Written as DNA, the CDR3 is TGCAGTGCTAGAGATTTCGAGCAGTACTTC.

A few counts support this clonotype. This chain joins TRBV6-5 and TRBJ2-5, with 8 bases identical to TRBD1. CDR1 and CDR2 (germline): MNHEY, SVGAGI. J gave up 7 bases and V 7 bases, and 11 bases lay outside the gene matches. The CDR3 totals 14 residues. The CDR3 sequence is CASTVTGATGTQYF. The CDR3, as DNA: TGTGCCAGCACCGTGACAGGGGCGACAGGGACCCAGTACTTC.

V gene TRBV4-3 combines with J gene TRBJ1-6; D is undetermined. Between the trimmed V and J ends, which lost 8 bases and 0 bases, there was a span of 11 bases. The CDR3 consists of 15 residues. Germline CDR1 is LGHNA and CDR2 is YSLEER. CDR3 DNA sequence: TGCGCCAGCGCCGAAAGTAGCTCCTATAATTCACCCCTCCACTTT. Translation: CASAESSSYNSPLHF.

The chain is built from TRBV20-1 and TRBJ2-3; D not resolved. V shed 4 bases and J shed 0 bases, with 17 bases lying between them. Looked up from germline, CDR1 is DFQATT and CDR2 is SNEGSKA (reference sequence). The CDR3 has 16 residues. The CDR3 loop reads CSAKEGPMLSTDTQYF. CDR3 DNA: TGCAGTGCTAAGGAAGGACCCATGCTTAGCACAGATACGCAGTATTTT.

The chain links TRBV6-5 to TRBJ2-6; 7 bases are shared with TRBD1. V was clipped by 2 bases and J by 1 base; unmatched bases: 2. Germline V gene lookup returns CDR1 MNHEY and CDR2 SVGAGI. The CDR3 contains 16 residues. This chain's CDR3 is CASSYQGQSGANVLTF. For the CDR3, the DNA is TGTGCCAGCAGTTACCAGGGACAGTCTGGGGCCAACGTCCTGACTTTC.

This clonotype was recorded a few times. The rearrangement uses TRBV28 and TRBJ2-3, with D uncertain. The CDR3 sequence is 14 residues long. Trimming removed 5 bases from V and 10 bases from J, with 19 bases in between. Germline-derived CDR1 and CDR2 are MDHEN and SYDVKM. CDR3 region: CASSPASADGAQYF. The CDR3 coding sequence is TGTGCCAGCAGTCCAGCTTCAGCTGATGGGGCGCAGTATTTT.

The sample holds a few counts of this clonotype. This chain uses TRBV20-1 with TRBJ2-3; a possible D gene is TRBD2 (6 bases). In germline, CDR1 is DFQATT, CDR2 SNEGSKA (reference sequence). This CDR3 is 15 amino acids long. V lost 0 bases, J lost 1 base, and 11 bases lay in between. The CDR3 is CSARDAGLGTDTQYF. The CDR3, as DNA: TGCAGTGCTAGAGATGCGGGATTGGGCACAGATACGCAGTATTTT.